This is a list of T cell receptor beta chains from one sample in a study of T cell responses to AZD1222 COVID-19 vaccine. Profiled with immunoSEQ multiplex PCR; TCRdb holds only in-frame clones, not every one. In the table there are some 170,000 clones, more than 75% of which are singletons. This sample comprised peripheral blood, obtained 28 days after the second AZD1222 dose. All receptors come from an adult who received the AZD1222 COVID-19 vaccine. CDR3s include the opening cysteine and the closing phenylalanine or tryptophan. A D gene is named only where the DNA matches it firmly. Expanded clones are given a class, and other clones once, few, many or no size at all.

j_call,d_call,clone_size,v_call,cdr3_aa
TRBJ1-5,NA,NA,TRBV18,CASSLGQGSNQPQHF
TRBJ2-1,TRBD1,NA,TRBV3-1/TRBV3-2,CASSRGTGGNEQFF
TRBJ1-2,TRBD1,NA,TRBV27,CASSPQGVSNGYTF
TRBJ1-2,TRBD1,NA,TRBV6-5,CASTQGGGPYGYTF
TRBJ2-5,NA,NA,TRBV5-1,CASSRWLIGETQYF
TRBJ1-5,NA,NA,TRBV7-2,CASSFGLLGQQPQHF
TRBJ2-3,TRBD2,NA,TRBV7-2,CASSSLRDYTDTQYF
TRBJ2-1,NA,NA,TRBV25-1,CASRGLVSYNEQFF
TRBJ1-4,NA,NA,TRBV6-5,CASLLAPEPNEKLFF
TRBJ1-2,TRBD1,NA,TRBV5-1,CASQGETYGYTF
TRBJ2-2,NA,NA,TRBV12-3/TRBV12-4,CASSQGSRELFF
TRBJ2-1,NA,NA,TRBV11-2,CASSLGAYEQFF
TRBJ2-7,NA,NA,TRBV3-1/TRBV3-2,CASSQGAGTSYEQYF
TRBJ1-1,NA,NA,TRBV19,CASSIDEPGYTEAFF
TRBJ2-1,TRBD2,NA,TRBV10-3,CAISESRTSGGNEQFF
TRBJ2-7,NA,NA,TRBV27,CASSLSNRNEQYF
TRBJ2-5,NA,NA,TRBV5-1,CASSLDRSPETQYF
TRBJ2-2,TRBD2,NA,TRBV5-1,CASRILAGNTGELFF
TRBJ2-5,NA,few,TRBV25-1,CASSEWDSVEGTQYF
TRBJ2-1,TRBD2,NA,TRBV4-2,CASSQDLGTSGGARGEQFF
TRBJ1-2,TRBD1,NA,TRBV6-1,CASSEPGQAGYTF
TRBJ1-2,NA,NA,TRBV11-1,CASSLDFGLGGDGYTF
TRBJ2-7,TRBD1,NA,TRBV7-2,CASSWTGPPYEQYF
TRBJ1-5,NA,NA,TRBV5-5,CASSRGPDQPQHF
TRBJ2-7,TRBD2,NA,TRBV3-1/TRBV3-2,CASSQDRGGGTYEQYF
TRBJ2-2,TRBD1,NA,TRBV19,CASRDRGTGELFF
TRBJ1-1,NA,few,TRBV5-1,CASSLGRGEDTEAFF
TRBJ1-5,TRBD1,medium-sized,TRBV11-2,CASRSDRGGPQHF
TRBJ2-1,NA,NA,TRBV27,CASSPERLVQDNEQFF
TRBJ1-1,NA,NA,TRBV5-4,CASSLESGTIGTEAFF
TRBJ2-7,NA,NA,TRBV2,CASSEATGPYEQYF
TRBJ1-1,NA,few,TRBV30,CAWSVNPAVTEAFF
TRBJ1-5,NA,NA,TRBV27,CASSLAGSNQPQHF
TRBJ1-1,TRBD1,once,TRBV18,CASSQTGDNTEAFF
TRBJ1-4,NA,once,TRBV4-2,CASSRRAEMAGGRDEKLFF
TRBJ1-2,TRBD1,NA,TRBV15,CATSRGGQGFGYTF
TRBJ1-5,TRBD1,NA,TRBV6-6,CASRRSDRGQYSNQPQHF
TRBJ1-1,TRBD1,NA,TRBV7-9,CASSLARDRSTEAFF
TRBJ1-1,NA,NA,TRBV6-6,CASSLGPNTEAFF
TRBJ2-7,TRBD2,NA,TRBV18,CASSLTSGGYEQYF
TRBJ2-7,NA,once,TRBV14,CASSQALNSGYEQYF
TRBJ1-4,NA,NA,TRBV7-2,CASSFGTTNEKLFF
TRBJ1-5,TRBD1,NA,TRBV5-1,CASSLEEGGRQPQHF
TRBJ1-2,NA,NA,TRBV30,CAWSVPGGNYGYTF
TRBJ1-2,NA,NA,TRBV6-4,CASKGPYGYTF
TRBJ1-2,NA,NA,TRBV7-2,CASSTDSDYGYTF
TRBJ1-1,NA,few,TRBV5-8,CASSLPVVGGTEAFF
TRBJ1-2,NA,NA,TRBV20-1,CSASQRGRVYGYTF
TRBJ1-1,NA,NA,TRBV7-3,CASSLAPLTRGTEAFF